The 26 T cell receptor beta chains reported below all come from one sample, sequenced in a study of OX40 agonist ivuxolimab in advanced cancers. This table comes from immunoSEQ multiplex PCR, and its TCRdb copy is limited to in-frame clones, with some not included. Of approximately 92,000 clones in the sample, approximately 94% were seen once. The sequencing here drew on CD4+ or CD8+ T cells sorted from blood, taken in a trial of the OX40 agonist ivuxolimab. These receptors all stem from an adult with an advanced solid tumor such as melanoma, head and neck, liver or kidney cancer.

This chain joins TRBV9 and TRBJ2-1; perhaps TRBD2 as D (6 bases). This CDR3 spans 16 amino acids. Deletions cut 0 bases from V and 6 bases from J, with 16 bases between. CDR1 is SGDLS and CDR2 is YYNGEE in the germline V gene. This CDR3 reads CASSVVSKGLLNEQFF. The CDR3 nucleotides read TGTGCCAGCAGCGTAGTTAGCAAGGGACTCCTCAATGAGCAGTTCTTC. Based on the CDR3 plus reference TRBV9 and TRBJ2-1, the full variable domain is DSGVTQTPKHLITATGQRVTLRCSPRSGDLSVYWYQQSLDQGLQFLIQYYNGEERAKGNILERFSAQQFPDLHSELNLSSLELGDSALYFCASSVVSKGLLNEQFFGPGTRLTVL.

The J gene is TRBJ1-5, the V gene TRBV7-2, with D unresolved. Germline V gene lookup returns CDR1 SGHTA and CDR2 FQGNSA. Trimming removed 5 bases from V and 7 bases from J, with 21 bases in between. The CDR3 sequence is 16 residues long. The CDR3 is CASSPLWGNQRQPQHF. The CDR3 coding sequence is TGTGCCAGCAGCCCGTTGTGGGGTAACCAGAGGCAGCCCCAGCATTTT. The entire variable domain, with the rest obtained from reference TRBV7-2 and TRBJ1-5, is as follows: GAGVSQSPSNKVTEKGKDVELRCDPISGHTALYWYRQSLGQGLEFLIYFQGNSAPDKSGLPSDRFSAERTGGSVSTLTIQRTQQEDSAVYLCASSPLWGNQRQPQHFGDGTRLSIL.

This rearrangement joins TRBV5-4 to TRBJ2-5; D may be TRBD1 or TRBD2 (6 bases each). V lost 2 bases, J lost 5 bases, and 19 bases lay in between. Germline assignment: CDR1 SGHNT and CDR2 YYREEE (reference sequence). The CDR3 totals 16 residues. CDR3 sequence reads: CASSFRGGQKKETQYF. The DNA for the CDR3 is TGTGCCAGCAGCTTTAGAGGGGGGCAAAAAAAGGAGACCCAGTACTTC.

This clone was counted once. The V gene is TRBV19, the J gene TRBJ2-7, with a weak D call TRBD2 (5 bases). CDR1 is LNHDA and CDR2 is SQIVND in the germline V gene (reference sequence). The CDR3 contains 16 residues. V lost 9 bases to trimming and J lost 0 bases, with 21 bases between them. Here the CDR3 reads CARPLGGTSFSYEQYF. Here the CDR3 DNA reads TGTGCCAGACCCTTAGGAGGTACCTCCTTCTCCTACGAGCAGTACTTC.

DNA for the CDR3: TGTGCCAGCAGCGCCGGACGGGCGGCGGGGGGCTACACCTTC. Translated, it gives CASSAGRAAGGYTF. The chain recombines TRBV2 with TRBJ1-2; D is undetermined. CDR3 length equals 14 residues. Germline CDR1 reads SNHLY; CDR2 reads FYNNEI. V dropped 6 bases and J dropped 8 bases, with 19 bases sitting between them.

This clone was seen only once. This chain joins TRBV6-5 and TRBJ2-1; 7 nucleotides match TRBD1. With V trimmed by 6 bases and J by 6 bases, 11 bases remained unmatched. CDR3 length: 15 amino acids. Germline V gene sequence: CDR1 MNHEY, CDR2 SVGAGI. CDR3 region: CASSQTGAPRNEQFF. CDR3 DNA: TGTGCCAGCAGCCAAACAGGGGCGCCGCGCAATGAGCAGTTCTTC.

In DNA, the CDR3 is TGTGCTAGTGGTCCACCGGGACTAGCGGGCACAGATACGCAGTATTTT. Translated, it gives CASGPPGLAGTDTQYF. V and J are TRBV12-5 and TRBJ2-3; TRBD2 matches at 11 bases. The J segment lost 1 base and the V segment lost 5 bases, leaving 5 bases of the junction unmatched. In germline, CDR1 is LGHNT, CDR2 FRNRAP. The CDR3 has 16 residues.

The J gene is TRBJ1-2, the V gene TRBV5-4; 8 nucleotides line up with TRBD1. There are 14 residues in the CDR3. Germline V gives CDR1 SGHNT, CDR2 YYREEE (reference sequence). V was clipped by 2 bases and J by 9 bases; unmatched bases: 9. CDR3: CASSLDRGDLSYTF. DNA of the CDR3: TGTGCCAGCAGCTTAGACAGGGGAGATTTGAGCTACACCTTC.

The CDR3 loop is CASSQELLGLAGWKDTQYF. CDR3 bases: TGCGCCAGCAGCCAAGAGCTTCTGGGACTAGCGGGGTGGAAAGATACGCAGTATTTT. The V call is TRBV4-3, the J call TRBJ2-3, with 13 nucleotides matching TRBD2. With 0 bases clipped from V and 5 bases from J, the junction kept 11 bases outside the gene matches. The CDR3 covers 19 residues. CDR1 is LGHNA, CDR2 YSLEER, per germline.

The chain joins TRBV11-2 to TRBJ1-5; no reliable D call. Between the trimmed V and J ends, which lost 5 bases and 2 bases, there was a span of 10 bases. The CDR3 contains 14 residues. In germline, CDR1 is SGHAT, CDR2 FQNNGV. The CDR3 DNA sequence: TGTGCCAGCAGCCCAAGCGGGGGCAATCAGCCCCAGCATTTT. Translation: CASSPSGGNQPQHF.

The gene calls are TRBV7-2 and TRBJ2-1, with 15 bases identical to TRBD2. V gave up 1 base and J gave up 7 bases; unmatched junction bases: 5. Germline CDR1 SGHTA, CDR2 FQGNSA. This CDR3 has 17 amino acids. CDR3 amino acids: CASSLGAGTSGRNEQFF. The CDR3, as DNA: TGTGCCAGCAGCTTAGGTGCCGGGACTAGCGGGAGGAATGAGCAGTTCTTC.

This chain uses TRBV20-1 with TRBJ1-2; 10 bases are shared with TRBD1. Trimming at V came to 5 bases and at J to 8 bases, leaving 2 bases not matched to a gene. The germline V gene has CDR1 DFQATT and CDR2 SNEGSKA (reference sequence). The CDR3 spans 11 residues. In DNA, the CDR3 is TGCAGTGCTGGGACAGGGGAAGGCTACACCTTC. Its protein is CSAGTGEGYTF.

CDR3 in amino acids: CASSSLQGRDGYTF. In DNA form, the CDR3 reads TGTGCCAGCAGCTCACTCCAGGGGCGGGATGGCTACACCTTC. This chain joins TRBV7-9 and TRBJ1-2, with a weak D call TRBD1 (6 bases). Germline CDR1 is SEHNR and CDR2 is FQNEAQ (reference sequence). This CDR3 is built from 14 residues. V was cut by 4 bases and J by 6 bases, with 15 bases left in between.

The rearrangement uses TRBV5-1 and TRBJ1-1; tentatively, D is TRBD1 (6 bases). Trimming cost V 4 bases and J 5 bases, with 12 bases left between them. The CDR3 extends over 13 amino acids. In germline, CDR1 is SGHRS, CDR2 YFSETQ. For the CDR3, the DNA is TGCGCCAGCAGCGAGGGGGTAGGGACTGAAGCTTTCTTT. Translation gives CASSEGVGTEAFF.

The chain couples TRBV27 to TRBJ1-5; 8 positions match TRBD1. CDR3 length: 15 residues. Germline values: CDR1 MNHEY, CDR2 SMNVEV (reference sequence). Trimming took 6 bases from V and 3 from J; bases not matched to a gene: 7. The CDR3, as DNA: TGTGCCAGCAGCCCTGGACAGGGCAACAATCAGCCCCAGCATTTT. This gives the protein CASSPGQGNNQPQHF.

V usage is TRBV29-1 and J usage is TRBJ2-7; 9 positions match TRBD2. After removal of 3 bases from V and 3 bases from J, the junction contained 6 bases not matched to a gene. The germline V gene encodes CDR1 SQVTM and CDR2 ANQGSEA. The CDR3 covers 14 residues. CDR3 in DNA: TGCAGCGTTGAGGGCGCGGGAGGGATCTACGAGCAGTACTTC. Its protein is CSVEGAGGIYEQYF.

The chain links TRBV5-4 to TRBJ2-5; 14 bases line up with TRBD2. Germline trimming cut 4 bases from V and 4 bases from J; bases unmatched to any gene: 12. Germline V gene data show CDR1 as SGHNT and CDR2 as YYREEE (reference sequence). CDR3 length equals 18 residues. The CDR3 DNA is TGTGCCAGCAGCCCCCGGGGGACTAGCGGGGGCGTCGTAGAGACCCAGTACTTC. It is translated as CASSPRGTSGGVVETQYF. The full variable domain, its missing parts supplied by reference TRBV5-4 and TRBJ2-5, is ETGVTQSPTHLIKTRGQQVTLRCSSQSGHNTVSWYQQALGQGPQFIFQYYREEENGRGNFPPRFSGLQFPNYSSELNVNALELDDSALYLCASSPRGTSGGVVETQYFGPGTRLLVL.

The chain uses TRBV5-4 and TRBJ2-3; D remains ambiguous. Looked up from germline, CDR1 is SGHNT and CDR2 is YYREEE (reference sequence). V lost 3 bases and J 2 bases, leaving 13 bases between the germline ends. CDR3 size: 15 residues. In DNA form, the CDR3 reads TGTGCCAGCAGCTCCACTGGTCTACCCACAGATACGCAGTATTTT. Protein product: CASSSTGLPTDTQYF.

CDR3 residues: CASSFFSTGVGQPQHF. DNA of the CDR3: TGTGCCAGCAGCTTCTTCTCGACAGGGGTGGGCCAGCCCCAGCATTTT. The chain uses TRBV5-6 and TRBJ1-5, with 8 bases fitting TRBD1. The germline V gene has CDR1 SGHDT and CDR2 YYEEEE. This CDR3 has 16 amino acids. V lost 2 bases to trimming and J lost 7 bases; unmatched junction nucleotides: 11. The full variable domain, rest sourced from reference TRBV5-6 and TRBJ1-5, is DAGVTQSPTHLIKTRGQQVTLRCSPKSGHDTVSWYQQALGQGPQFIFQYYEEEERQRGNFPDRFSGHQFPNYSSELNVNALLLGDSALYLCASSFFSTGVGQPQHFGDGTRLSIL.

V and J are TRBV5-4 and TRBJ2-1, with D perhaps matching TRBD1 (5 bases). Between the trimmed V and J ends, which lost 0 bases and 5 bases, there was a span of 9 bases. This CDR3 is built from 14 residues. CDR1 and CDR2 from the germline V gene are SGHNT and YYREEE (reference sequence). The DNA of the CDR3 is TGTGCCAGCAGCTTGGGAGACAGAGACAATGAGCAGTTCTTC. Translating it yields CASSLGDRDNEQFF.

The V gene is TRBV27, the J gene TRBJ1-2; TRBD1 matches at 7 bases. CDR3 size: 16 residues. With V trimmed by 4 bases and J by 5 bases, 13 bases remained unmatched. Germline values: CDR1 MNHEY, CDR2 SMNVEV (reference sequence). As DNA, the CDR3 is TGTGCCAGCAGTTACCCCCGACAGGGCGTTTCTTATGGCTACACCTTC. It specifies CASSYPRQGVSYGYTF.

The chain has TRBV14 and TRBJ2-1; no definite D call. V dropped 4 bases and J dropped 2 bases, with 18 bases sitting between them. CDR3 length: 17 amino acids. In germline, CDR1 is SGHDN, CDR2 FVKESK. The CDR3 loop reads CASSLPTPEVTYNEQFF. For the CDR3, the DNA is TGTGCCAGCAGCCTCCCAACTCCCGAGGTGACCTACAATGAGCAGTTCTTC.

The chain links TRBV18 to TRBJ1-2, with 8 nucleotides matching TRBD1. Unmatched junction bases numbered 5, after V lost 3 bases and J lost 8 bases. In germline, CDR1 is KGHSH, CDR2 LQKENI. There are 13 residues in the CDR3. For the CDR3, the DNA is TGTGCCAGCTCACCCGGACAGGGAGGCGGCTACACCTTC. Amino acids: CASSPGQGGGYTF. The entire variable domain, with the rest obtained from reference TRBV18 and TRBJ1-2, is as follows: NAGVMQNPRHLVRRRGQEARLRCSPMKGHSHVYWYRQLPEEGLKFMVYLQKENIIDESGMPKERFSAEFPKEGPSILRIQQVVRGDSAAYFCASSPGQGGGYTFGSGTRLTVV.

The chain recombines TRBV9 with TRBJ2-2; D not resolved. Deletions cut 4 bases from V and 8 bases from J, with 15 bases between. Germline V gene sequence: CDR1 SGDLS, CDR2 YYNGEE. CDR3 size: 14 residues. The CDR3 DNA follows: TGTGCCAGCAGCCCTAGAGCTAGTGCGGGGGAGCTGTTTTTT. As protein: CASSPRASAGELFF.

Points on this clone: The sample carries other DNA sequences with the same CDR3. The rearrangement joins TRBV18 to TRBJ1-5; D remains ambiguous. Germline assignment: CDR1 KGHSH and CDR2 LQKENI. The CDR3 is 13 amino acids. V lost 3 bases and J lost 0, with 3 bases in between. The CDR3 is CASSPGSNQPQHF. CDR3 in DNA: TGTGCCAGCTCACCTGGTAGCAATCAGCCCCAGCATTTT. Full variable domain (rest looked up from reference TRBV18 and TRBJ1-5): NAGVMQNPRHLVRRRGQEARLRCSPMKGHSHVYWYRQLPEEGLKFMVYLQKENIIDESGMPKERFSAEFPKEGPSILRIQQVVRGDSAAYFCASSPGSNQPQHFGDGTRLSIL.

The genes are TRBV19 and TRBJ1-5; 9 bases line up with TRBD1. CDR1 is LNHDA, CDR2 SQIVND, per germline (reference sequence). CDR3 length: 14 residues. With 4 bases clipped from V and 4 bases from J, the junction kept 2 bases outside the gene matches. The DNA for the CDR3 is TGTGCCAGTAGTAACAGGGGGCCTAATCAGCCCCAGCATTTT. Translated, it gives CASSNRGPNQPQHF.